These 2 T cell receptor beta chains originate from one sample sequenced in a study of blood T cell repertoires in COVID-19. Produced via immunoSEQ multiplex PCR; TCRdb's table is partial and in-frame only. The sample has approximately 240,000 clones; approximately 81% are singletons. Input material: peripheral blood. The receptor source for this set is a man aged 50 or older who had recovered from COVID-19.

The chain's CDR3 is CASSPDRAQGYTF. The CDR3 DNA reads as TGTGCCAGCTCACCTGACAGGGCTCAAGGCTACACCTTC. The V gene is TRBV18, the J gene TRBJ1-2; 7 bases match TRBD1. Germline V gene data show CDR1 as KGHSH and CDR2 as LQKENI. Losses at the gene ends were 3 bases for V and 8 bases for J; bases not matched to a gene: 6. This CDR3 has 13 amino acids.

This chain links TRBV9 with TRBJ2-3; TRBD2 matches 7 bases. The germline CDR1 and CDR2 sequences are SGDLS and YYNGEE. This CDR3 has 15 amino acids. The junction had 10 bases not matched to a gene; V was cut back by 7 bases and J by 2 bases. CDR3 residues: CASGEGGLDTDTQYF. DNA for the CDR3: TGTGCCAGCGGGGAGGGAGGGCTCGACACAGATACGCAGTATTTT.